This T cell receptor beta chain was recorded in a study of OX40 agonist ivuxolimab in advanced cancers. The overall study: One hepatocellular carcinoma and two cutaneous melanoma patients partially responded.

Germline V gene lookup returns CDR1 ENHRY and CDR2 SYGVKD. Trimming stripped 7 bases from V and 2 bases from J, with 10 bases between. CDR3 length equals 13 residues. Note on this clone: Its target is unknown.

Study-wide findings and caveats: Clonal expansion from baseline to week 6 occurred in both CD4+ and CD8+ T cells.

The repertoire was sequenced with immunoSEQ multiplex PCR; TCRdb's copy has only in-frame clones and lacks some. The sample has roughly 64,000 clones, approximately 84% seen once; the top ten hold over 7.5%. V gene TRBV10-3 combines with J gene TRBJ2-3; TRBD1 might be the D (5 bases). The clonotype was recovered from an adult with an advanced solid tumor such as melanoma, head and neck, liver or kidney cancer. Sample: CD4+ or CD8+ T cells sorted from blood, taken in a trial of the OX40 agonist ivuxolimab. The CDR3 DNA follows: TGTGCCATCACCGGCAGGGTCACAGATACGCAGTATTTT. The encoded protein is CAITGRVTDTQYF.